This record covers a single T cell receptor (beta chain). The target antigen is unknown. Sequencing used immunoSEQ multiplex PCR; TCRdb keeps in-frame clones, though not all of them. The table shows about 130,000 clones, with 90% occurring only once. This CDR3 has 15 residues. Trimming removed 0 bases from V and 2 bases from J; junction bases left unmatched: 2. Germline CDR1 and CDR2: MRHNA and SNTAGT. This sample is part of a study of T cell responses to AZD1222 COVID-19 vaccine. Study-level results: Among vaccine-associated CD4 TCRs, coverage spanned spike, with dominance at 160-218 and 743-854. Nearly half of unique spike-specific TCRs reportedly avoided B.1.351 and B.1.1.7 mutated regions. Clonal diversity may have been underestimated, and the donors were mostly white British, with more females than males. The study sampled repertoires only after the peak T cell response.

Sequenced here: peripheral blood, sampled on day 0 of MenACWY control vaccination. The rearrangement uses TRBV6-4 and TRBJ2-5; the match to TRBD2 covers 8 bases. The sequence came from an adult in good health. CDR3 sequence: CASSDSGGGQETQYF. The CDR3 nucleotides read TGTGCCAGCAGTGACTCCGGCGGGGGGCAAGAGACCCAGTACTTC.